This T cell receptor (beta chain) was captured by sequencing in a study of T-cell reconstitution after alpha-beta-depleted transplantation in children (dated by TCRdb to 2016 to 2017). About the study as a whole: T-cell immune reconstitution after TCRalphabeta/CD19-depleted allogeneic hematopoietic cell transplantation in children was quantitatively tracked in the study by means of TCR repertoire profiling.

Study-wide conclusions, independent of this receptor: About two months after transplant, the apparently early recovery of alphabetaT-cell counts reportedly depended on just several hundred clones that had expanded rapidly and came from non-depleted graft cells. Hyperexpanded clone frequencies declined over subsequent months; after one year, T-cell counts and TCRbeta diversity were mostly attributed to newly produced T cells. In some patients, the high TCRbeta diversity seen at day 60 was put down to recipient T cells and intrathymic progenitors that had survived conditioning.

This clonotype was seen many times. Its antigen has not been determined. No qualities accompany the bases; no much larger clone lies one base away. This sample's treatment or condition label indicates: allogeneic hematopoietic cell transplantation with graft depleted of TCRalphabeta T cells and CD19 B cells. TCRalphabeta/CD19-depleted allogeneic hematopoietic cell grafts were given to the transplant recipients, all of whom were children. Library method: PCR. Sequenced on an Illumina HiSeq 2500. TCR library preparation used molecular barcoding, with unique molecular identifiers applied to normalize quantification of the TCRbeta repertoire. The public reads were run again by TCRdb, first through fastp at Q25 and then through MiXCR, and only productive beta chains were kept. Identical CDR3 proteins give one entry, which carries the most common genes and DNA. Within this sample are about 900,000 distinct CDR3 sequences, with 25% to 35% of them counted one time only. The ten largest make up over 25% of the sample.

V is shortened by 7 bases, J by 10 bases, and the region joining them spans 11 bases. From the germline V gene (reference sequence), CDR1 is SSHAT and CDR2 is FNYEAQ. The CDR3 measures 12 amino acids from cysteine to phenylalanine. The read is trimmed to its CDR3 DNA, 36 bases read in frame from base 1. The receptor was derived from a boy under two years old who had a stem cell transplant for SCID, so the T cells may come from the graft donor. Here the chain combines TRBV7-7 and TRBJ1-6; the D segment cannot be called with confidence. The input for sequencing was PBMCs, mostly from graft donor cells, taken 360 days after TCRalphabeta/CD19-depleted stem cell transplant. The DNA sequence is given as TGTGCCAGCATCATCGCTTGGTCACCCCTCCACTTT. It codes for CASIIAWSPLHF.